Below are 27 T cell receptor beta chains sequenced from a single sample in a study of cytomegalovirus exposure and HLA in healthy donors. The PCR made use of 60 Vbeta and 13 Jbeta primers. TCRdb keeps only in-frame clones here, not all; method: immunoSEQ multiplex PCR. There are about 190,000 clones in the sample; roughly 81% occur only once, and 3.1% lies in the top ten. Material for sequencing was PBMCs. These receptors came from a woman in her twenties or thirties in good health and CMV-seropositive.

In this sample, this clone turned up a few times. The V and J genes are TRBV18 and TRBJ1-2; a possible D gene is TRBD1 (5 bases). Trimming pared 4 bases from V and 6 bases from J, leaving 9 bases between. The CDR3 runs 12 residues. Germline loops: CDR1 KGHSH, CDR2 LQKENI. CDR3 in amino acids: CASSRDFDGYTF. In DNA form, the CDR3 reads TGTGCCAGCTCACGGGACTTTGATGGCTACACCTTC.

This clone was counted a few times. The rearrangement uses TRBV7-9 and TRBJ1-6, with TRBD1 identical over 9 bases. The V gene end was trimmed by 0 bases and the J gene end by 5 bases; junction bases not matched to a gene: 2. CDR3 length: 16 residues. Germline CDR1 reads SEHNR; CDR2 reads FQNEAQ (reference sequence). In DNA form, the CDR3 reads TGTGCCAGCAGCTTAGCCGACAGGGGGAATAATTCACCCCTCCACTTT. This codes for CASSLADRGNNSPLHF.

Comment on this clone: At the DNA level, this CDR3 is encoded by other sequences in the same sample as well. Here the CDR3 DNA reads TGTGCCAGCTCCCCAGGGAGCTCTGGAAACACCATATATTTT. It encodes CASSPGSSGNTIYF. The chain is built from TRBV18 and TRBJ1-3, with a tentative D call TRBD1 (5 bases). CDR1 and CDR2 from the germline V gene are KGHSH and LQKENI. The CDR3 runs to 14 residues. The V end lost 6 bases, the J end lost 0 bases, and 9 bases lay between the germline ends.

J is TRBJ2-3 and V is TRBV5-4; 9 bases match TRBD2. Germline V CDR1 and CDR2: SGHNT, YYREEE (reference sequence). With 4 bases clipped from V and 3 bases from J, the junction kept 9 bases outside the gene matches. This CDR3 is 16 amino acids long. The CDR3 loop reads CASSPGGLAGTDTQYF. The CDR3 DNA reads as TGTGCCAGCAGCCCTGGAGGCCTAGCGGGGACAGATACGCAGTATTTT.

J is TRBJ2-1 and V is TRBV29-1; 7 bases line up with TRBD2. The junction had 7 bases not matched to a gene; V was cut back by 3 bases and J by 8 bases. This CDR3 is built from 13 residues. The V gene's germline CDR1 is SQVTM and CDR2 ANQGSEA. The CDR3 nucleotides are TGCAGCGTTGACCCTAGCGGCGGCGATGAGCAGTTCTTC. This translates into CSVDPSGGDEQFF.

This clone showed up just a few times. This chain connects TRBV5-1 to TRBJ2-1; 8 nucleotides match TRBD1. J gave up 4 bases and V 1 base, and 7 bases lay outside the gene matches. The CDR3 spans 16 residues. From germline, CDR1 is SGHRS and CDR2 YFSETQ. CDR3 nucleotides: TGCGCCAGCAGCTTGAGTCAGACAGGGGTTTACAATGAGCAGTTCTTC. It specifies CASSLSQTGVYNEQFF.

This chain uses TRBV7-8 with TRBJ2-5, with unresolved D. Germline V gives CDR1 SGHVS, CDR2 FQNEAQ. V lost 1 base and J 1 base, leaving 10 bases between the germline ends. This CDR3 spans 15 amino acids. The DNA for the CDR3 is TGTGCCAGCAGCTTAGTGCGTCTAGTCCAAGAGACCCAGTACTTC. Translation gives CASSLVRLVQETQYF.

The CDR3 loop is CASSPRTLNNEQFF. CDR3 nucleotides: TGTGCCAGCAGCCCCCGGACTCTAAACAATGAGCAGTTCTTC. This rearrangement joins TRBV6-5 to TRBJ2-1; D is possibly TRBD2 (5 bases). Germline CDR1 reads MNHEY; CDR2 reads SVGAGI. V lost 6 bases and J 5 bases, leaving 14 bases between the germline ends. The length of the CDR3 is 14 residues.

V and J are TRBV11-2 and TRBJ2-7, with D hard to call. Germline CDR1 is SGHAT and CDR2 is FQNNGV. Trimming shortened V by 4 bases and J by 0 bases, and 7 bases separated the two germline ends. The CDR3 consists of 13 residues. The CDR3 sequence is CASSSPSSYEQYF. The DNA of the CDR3 is TGTGCCAGCAGCTCCCCGAGCTCCTACGAGCAGTACTTC.

This clone has a single count. The chain links TRBV6-5 to TRBJ1-3; D ambiguous. The CDR3 sequence is 16 residues long. Germline V gene sequence: CDR1 MNHEY, CDR2 SVGAGI. The V and J ends lost 0 bases and 2 bases respectively, with 11 bases between them. Written as DNA, the CDR3 is TGTGCCAGCAGTTACTCGAGCGGCTCCCCTGGAAACACCATATATTTT. Translated: CASSYSSGSPGNTIYF.

Details on this clone: The conserved phenylalanine or tryptophan is not found at the CDR3 terminus, so this likely reflects a read error. The chain employs TRBV10-3 and TRBJ2-7; 14 nucleotides align to TRBD2. Trimming took 7 bases from V and 3 from J; bases not matched to a gene: 5. Per the germline V gene, CDR1 is ENHRY and CDR2 is SYGVKD. CDR3 size: 15 residues. DNA of the CDR3: TGTGCCATCACCTATGGGACTAGCGGGAGCTACGAGCAGTACCTC. It specifies CAITYGTSGSYEQYL.

The V gene is TRBV27, the J gene TRBJ2-7; 7 bases are a match to TRBD1. Germline-derived CDR1 and CDR2 are MNHEY and SMNVEV (reference sequence). The ends lost 0 bases at V and 3 bases at J; junction bases unmatched: 5. The CDR3 runs to 15 residues. This chain's CDR3 is CASSLSSGGIYEQYF. DNA for the CDR3: TGTGCCAGCAGTTTATCGTCAGGGGGTATCTACGAGCAGTACTTC.

The CDR3 DNA follows: TGTGCCAGCAGTGGGGGAGGTGAGCCGAACACTGAAGCTTTCTTT. It codes for CASSGGGEPNTEAFF. The chain is built from TRBV25-1 and TRBJ1-1; no clear D. Germline V gives CDR1 MGHDK, CDR2 SYGVNS. The CDR3 contains 15 residues. V lost 4 bases to trimming and J lost 1 base, with 13 bases between them.

The chain couples TRBV6-1 to TRBJ1-1, with D possibly matching TRBD1 (6 bases). The V and J ends lost 0 bases and 5 bases respectively, with 13 bases between them. Germline V gives CDR1 MNHNS, CDR2 SASEGT. CDR3 size: 15 residues. The CDR3 loop is CASSEARQGRTEAFF. In DNA, the CDR3 is TGTGCCAGCAGTGAAGCGCGTCAGGGGAGAACTGAAGCTTTCTTT.

The rearrangement joins TRBV7-2 to TRBJ2-2; D is uncertain. The CDR3 runs to 14 residues. Germline CDR1 SGHTA, CDR2 FQGNSA. The V end lost 8 bases, the J end lost 1 base, and 11 bases lay between the germline ends. CDR3 sequence: CASCERGNTGELFF. Here the CDR3 DNA reads TGTGCCAGCTGTGAACGAGGGAACACCGGGGAGCTGTTTTTT.

This chain uses TRBV27 with TRBJ2-3; 8 bases map to TRBD2. The CDR3 is 17 residues long. J lost 0 bases, V lost 7 bases, and 12 bases had no gene match. The germline V gene has CDR1 MNHEY and CDR2 SMNVEV (reference sequence). CDR3 protein: CASKALAGFASTDTQYF. CDR3 DNA: TGTGCCAGCAAGGCGCTAGCGGGCTTCGCTAGCACAGATACGCAGTATTTT.

This clone was seen a handful of times. The chain combines TRBV27 with TRBJ2-6; D unclear. The germline V gene has CDR1 MNHEY and CDR2 SMNVEV (reference sequence). V shed 5 bases and J shed 2 bases, with 7 bases lying between them. The CDR3 covers 14 residues. CDR3 sequence reads: CASSREAGANVLTF. The CDR3 DNA follows: TGTGCCAGCAGTCGTGAGGCTGGGGCCAACGTCCTGACTTTC.

The chain has TRBV7-8 and TRBJ2-3, with a tentative D call TRBD2 (5 bases). V was pared by 8 bases and J by 0 bases, with 9 bases between. CDR3 length: 13 amino acids. Germline loops: CDR1 SGHVS, CDR2 FQNEAQ. The CDR3 is CASGERSTDTQYF. CDR3 bases: TGTGCCAGCGGGGAGAGGAGCACAGATACGCAGTATTTT. Based on the CDR3 plus reference TRBV7-8 and TRBJ2-3, the full variable domain is GAGVSQSPRYKVAKRGQDVALRCDPISGHVSLFWYQQALGQGPEFLTYFQNEAQLDKSGLPSDRFFAERPEGSVSTLKIQRTQQEDSAVYLCASGERSTDTQYFGPGTRLTVL.

The chain couples TRBV28 to TRBJ2-7, with D maybe TRBD2 (5 bases). Trimming took off 2 bases at V and 2 bases at J, with 16 bases between the two ends. Germline V gene data show CDR1 as MDHEN and CDR2 as SYDVKM. CDR3 length: 16 residues. The CDR3 region has the DNA TGTGCCAGCAGTTTACGCTCTGGACTTTACCCCTACGAGCAGTACTTC. Translation: CASSLRSGLYPYEQYF.

The J gene is TRBJ1-5, the V gene TRBV15, with 11 bases matching TRBD1. V shed 1 base, J shed 4 bases, and the junction held 3 bases outside the gene matches. Germline V lookup: CDR1 LNHNV, CDR2 YYDKDF (reference sequence). The CDR3 consists of 16 residues. The CDR3 DNA sequence: TGTGCCACCAGCAGAGGGGGACAGGGGGATAATCAGCCCCAGCATTTT. Residues: CATSRGGQGDNQPQHF.

In this sample, this clone turned up a few times. The genes are TRBV19 and TRBJ2-1, with 8 bases aligning to TRBD1. Trimming removed 5 bases from V and 12 bases from J; junction bases left unmatched: 3. CDR1 is LNHDA and CDR2 is SQIVND in the germline V gene (reference sequence). The CDR3 sequence is 11 residues long. CDR3 region: CASSARGRQFF. The DNA for the CDR3 is TGTGCCAGTAGTGCCAGGGGGCGGCAGTTCTTC.

This clone appeared a single time. This chain links TRBV4-2 with TRBJ2-1, with D perhaps matching TRBD2 (6 bases). Per the germline V gene, CDR1 is LGHNA and CDR2 is YNFKEQ. The CDR3 has 18 residues. V shed 3 bases and J shed 0 bases, with 18 bases lying between them. The CDR3 loop is CASSQGPGASSSYNEQFF. The CDR3, as DNA: TGTGCCAGCAGCCAGGGCCCGGGAGCGAGTAGCTCCTACAATGAGCAGTTCTTC.

V usage is TRBV28 and J usage is TRBJ2-1; 13 nucleotides agree with TRBD2. With V trimmed by 7 bases and J by 3 bases, 12 bases remained unmatched. Germline lookup yields CDR1 MDHEN and CDR2 SYDVKM. CDR3 length equals 18 residues. In DNA, the CDR3 is TGTGCCAGCACCTACTCCGGGACTAGCGGGATCCTCTACAATGAGCAGTTCTTC. It codes for CASTYSGTSGILYNEQFF.

The chain joins TRBV11-1 to TRBJ2-5; TRBD1 is a possible D gene (5 bases). The CDR3 has 15 residues. Between the trimmed V and J ends, which lost 1 base and 1 base, there was a span of 10 bases. The germline V gene encodes CDR1 SGHAT and CDR2 FQDESV (reference sequence). The CDR3 protein is CASSLESRAQETQYF. CDR3 nucleotide sequence: TGTGCCAGCAGCTTAGAGTCCAGGGCCCAAGAGACCCAGTACTTC.

The rearrangement links TRBV10-2 to TRBJ2-1; a possible D gene is TRBD2 (5 bases). CDR1 and CDR2 (germline): WSHSY, SAAADI. The CDR3 length is 14 residues. The V gene lost 4 bases and the J gene lost 0 bases, with 7 bases spanning the gap. Here the CDR3 reads CASSGGYSYNEQFF. The CDR3, as DNA: TGCGCCAGCAGTGGAGGGTACTCCTACAATGAGCAGTTCTTC.

This chain connects TRBV5-4 to TRBJ2-1; TRBD2 is a possible D gene (7 bases). V was trimmed by 4 bases and J by 0 bases, leaving 17 bases between them. The CDR3 has 17 residues. Looked up from germline, CDR1 is SGHNT and CDR2 is YYREEE (reference sequence). CDR3 amino acids: CASSGPGGGSSYNEQFF. For the CDR3, the DNA is TGTGCCAGCAGCGGGCCTGGGGGCGGGAGCTCCTACAATGAGCAGTTCTTC.

The V gene is TRBV25-1, the J gene TRBJ1-2, with 9 bases matching TRBD1. CDR1 and CDR2 from the germline V gene are MGHDK and SYGVNS. CDR3 length: 14 amino acids. V shed 2 bases and J 6 bases; nucleotides not matched to a gene: 4. The CDR3 DNA sequence: TGTGCCAGCAGTGAAGGGACAGGGAAGGATGGCTACACCTTC. This translates into CASSEGTGKDGYTF.